The 6 T cell receptor beta chains below come from one sample, sequenced in a study of T cells after yellow fever vaccination. Via MiXCR, TCRdb re-called the 5' RACE reads, giving one row per CDR3 protein. This table has 140,000 to 150,000 distinct CDR3 sequences, around 6.3% appearing once. Sequencing used CD4+ T cells sorted from PBMCs, obtained 10 days after the yellow fever booster vaccination. The receptor source for this set is a man under 40 who received the YFV17D yellow fever vaccine.

In regard to this clonotype: A much larger clone differs by one base, so this may be a read error. The J gene is TRBJ2-5, the V gene TRBV24-1; D gene ambiguous. Germline assignment: CDR1 KGHDR and CDR2 SFDVKD. The CDR3 extends over 12 amino acids. The CDR3 sequence: CASSDFGETQYF. The CDR3 region has the DNA TGTGCCTCCAGTGATTTCGGAGAGACCCAGTACTTC.

This clonotype was detected ten times or more. The chain has TRBV5-1 and TRBJ2-5; possible D gene TRBD1, 6 bases. This CDR3 is 15 amino acids long. Germline lookup yields CDR1 SGHRS and CDR2 YFSETQ. Trimming left V 3 bases short and J 4 bases short, with 16 bases between. DNA of the CDR3: TGCGCCAGCAGCTCTGCCAGGACAGAGAGAGAGACCCAGTACTTC. This sequence encodes CASSSARTERETQYF.

The chain couples TRBV5-7 to TRBJ2-7; TRBD2 is a possible D gene (7 bases). TRBV5-7 falls under the ORF class, with uncertain function. V was cut by 1 base and J by 1 base, with 12 bases left in between. The CDR3 has 15 residues. The CDR3 protein is CASSLRGRASYEQYF. The CDR3 coding sequence is TGTGCCAGCAGCTTGAGGGGGAGGGCATCCTACGAGCAGTACTTC.

In this sample, this clonotype turned up many times. This chain joins TRBV25-1 and TRBJ1-1; no clear D. Trimming left V 2 bases short and J 4 bases short, with 11 bases between. The CDR3 loop spans 14 amino acids. Germline V CDR1 and CDR2: MGHDK, SYGVNS. CDR3 amino acids: CASSELNVGTEAFF. The CDR3 region has the DNA TGTGCCAGCAGTGAACTTAATGTCGGCACTGAAGCTTTCTTT.

This clonotype was detected ten times or more. V is TRBV7-3 and J is TRBJ2-6; no clear D gene. Germline CDR1 is SGHTA and CDR2 is FQGTGA. V was pared by 3 bases and J by 0 bases, with 9 bases between. This CDR3 is built from 16 residues. The CDR3 protein is CASSLGIYSGANVLTF. For the CDR3, the DNA is TGTGCCAGCAGCTTGGGGATATACTCTGGGGCCAACGTCCTGACTTTC.

This clonotype was found a few times. The V and J genes are TRBV7-2 and TRBJ2-2, with unresolved D. The CDR3 is 14 amino acids. The ends were cut back, 1 base at V and 4 bases at J, with 7 bases in the middle. Germline V lookup: CDR1 SGHTA, CDR2 FQGNSA. Here the CDR3 DNA reads TGTGCCAGCAGCTTAGGGGCCCCCACCGGGGAGCTGTTTTTT. Its protein product is CASSLGAPTGELFF.